This T cell receptor beta chain was retrieved from a study of blood T cell repertoires in COVID-19 (dated by TCRdb to the early 2020s). Notes on the research overall: Samples from collaborators originated in the United States, Italy and Spain and spanned both the acute and convalescent phases of COVID-19. The material from the prospective study consisted of cDNA or gDNA derived from T cells, B-cell-depleted T cells, or PBMCs. The dataset comprised deeply sampled blood TCRbeta repertoires from subjects exposed to, actively infected with, or recovered from COVID-19. The repertoires were released in a freely available public database intended as a resource for research on the immune response to SARS-CoV-2. Samples were obtained from the ongoing ImmuneRACE study (first 160 participants) and from some 1,300 subjects provided by 6 global collaborators. Nearly every sample came with metadata listing a de-identified subject ID, COVID-19 status, age in years and sex. Where available, HLA class I and class II types were obtained from metadata supplied by the sample provider rather than from assay-based typing. Points the paper makes about the study in general: The quantity of clinical and demographic metadata differed by source and by participant and was supplied without curation.

Whole blood was collected in K2EDTA tubes by collaborating institutions according to the institutions' own protocols. For TCRbeta analysis, collaborators shipped samples as frozen whole blood, isolated PBMCs, or DNA extracted from either of those sample types. This clone appeared once. Its antigen remains unidentified. Base qualities are missing; no much larger clone stands one base away. V is clipped by 3 bases and J by 6 bases, and the sequence between their germline boundaries is 9 bases long. The CDR3 covers 13 residues, taking in both the cysteine and the phenylalanine. Of all the DNA, just the CDR3 is kept, 39 bases in frame from base 1. CDR1 KGHDR and CDR2 SFDVKD are derived from the germline V gene. TCRbeta CDR3 regions were amplified from genomic DNA by means of the immunoSEQ Assay, a bias-controlled multiplex PCR. As for the authors' bioinformatics: Nucleated cell counts per sample were estimated from amplification of reference gene primers within the assay. To quantify the absolute abundance of each unique TCRbeta CDR3 rearrangement, sequence reads were collapsed and filtered. For each sample, productive Simpson clonality was calculated by taking the square root of Simpson's diversity index across productive rearrangements. TCRdb took over this immuneACCESS table, retaining in-frame rearrangements with V and J assigned. Such tables are incomplete; in checked studies, under half of the missing clones stem from an unresolved V gene, and the remainder is unexplained. From that table come the V and J calls and clone size; the DNA was used to work out D and trimming. The sample includes about 63,000 clones, with 88% observed a single time. The top ten hold around 4.5% of the sample.

The source of this sequence is a human donor in a cohort sampled during active COVID-19. The chain is encoded by TRBV24-1 joined to TRBJ2-3; the D gene identity is not certain. The source material was peripheral blood. The DNA is TGTGCCACCAGTGATGGAGCGACGGATACGCAGTATTTT. Its protein reads: CATSDGATDTQYF.